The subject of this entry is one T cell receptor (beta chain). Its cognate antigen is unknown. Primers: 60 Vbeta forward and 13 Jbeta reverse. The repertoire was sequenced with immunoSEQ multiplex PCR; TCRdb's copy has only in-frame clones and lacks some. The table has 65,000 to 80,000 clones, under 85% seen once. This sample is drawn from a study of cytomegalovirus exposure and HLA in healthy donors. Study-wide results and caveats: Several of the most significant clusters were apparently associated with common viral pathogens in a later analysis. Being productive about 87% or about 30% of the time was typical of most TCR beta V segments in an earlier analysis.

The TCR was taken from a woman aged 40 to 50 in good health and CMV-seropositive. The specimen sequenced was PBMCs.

CDR3 nucleotide sequence: TGTGCCAGCACCAGCCGGGACAAAGGAAACACCATATATTTT. This codes for CASTSRDKGNTIYF. J is TRBJ1-3 and V is TRBV6-6; possible D gene TRBD1, 6 bases. The CDR3 length is 14 residues. Germline V CDR1 and CDR2: MNHNY, SVGAGI (reference sequence). V was clipped by 7 bases and J by 4 bases, with 14 bases between them.